A single sample gave rise to the 17 T cell receptor beta chains below, sequenced in a study of T cells in Graves' hyperthyroidism and ophthalmopathy. RNA transcripts served as the template for amplifying TCR beta CDR3 regions. First-round RT-PCR of the TCR CDR3 relied on the HTBI primer set. Each CDR3 protein gets one entry after TCRdb re-called the multiplex PCR reads with MiXCR. The sample contains hundreds of thousands of distinct CDR3 sequences, around 15% of which appear only once. Input material: blood. The receptors stem from a woman aged 18-29 years with Graves' hyperthyroidism.

This clonotype was observed a few times. J is TRBJ2-3 and V is TRBV7-9; D call uncertain. This CDR3 is 16 amino acids long. Trimming left V 3 bases short and J 0 bases short, with 13 bases between. Germline CDR1 SEHNR, CDR2 FQNEAQ (reference sequence). CDR3 bases: TGTGCCAGCAGCTTGATTGGGTTCCCTAGCACAGATACGCAGTATTTT. Encoded protein: CASSLIGFPSTDTQYF.

J is TRBJ2-7 and V is TRBV10-3; D may be TRBD2 (5 bases). Trimming stripped 10 bases from V and 2 bases from J, with 15 bases between. The CDR3 length is 13 residues. Germline loops: CDR1 ENHRY, CDR2 SYGVKD. This chain's CDR3 is CATRTGEPYEQYF. CDR3 sequence (DNA): TGTGCCACGCGGACTGGGGAACCCTACGAGCAGTACTTC.

To note about this clonotype: This sequence may be a read error, since a much larger clone differs from it by one base. The chain joins TRBV7-9 to TRBJ2-3; D gene unclear. The germline V gene has CDR1 SEHNR and CDR2 FQNEAQ (reference sequence). CDR3 length: 13 residues. The CDR3 sequence: CASSLKSTDSQYF. CDR3 nucleotides: TGTGCCAGCAGCTTAAAATCCACAGATTCGCAGTATTTT.

Note on this clonotype: Since a much larger clone is just one base distant, this may be a read error. DNA of the CDR3: TGCAGCGCCCAGCACCCGAACGCCGGGGAGCTGTTTTTT. Protein product: CSAQHPNAGELFF. The gene calls are TRBV29-1 and TRBJ2-2; D call uncertain. The CDR3 covers 13 residues. Germline loops: CDR1 SQVTM, CDR2 ANQGSEA.

This chain joins TRBV27 and TRBJ2-7; D unresolved. The V and J ends lost 6 bases and 0 bases respectively, with 12 bases between them. The CDR3 totals 14 residues. Looked up from germline, CDR1 is MNHEY and CDR2 is SMNVEV (reference sequence). The CDR3 coding sequence is TGTGCCAGCAGCGCGCAAGACGGCTCCTACGAGCAGTACTTC. The encoded protein is CASSAQDGSYEQYF.

This clonotype was recorded many times. This chain connects TRBV11-2 to TRBJ2-1; D ambiguous. Trimming shortened V by 4 bases and J by 9 bases, and 16 bases separated the two germline ends. CDR3 length equals 14 residues. Germline CDR1 and CDR2: SGHAT and FQNNGV. The CDR3 DNA is TGTGCCAGCAGCTCTCAGGTCCTAGTCGGTGAGCAGTTCTTC. Amino acids: CASSSQVLVGEQFF.

V gene TRBV27 combines with J gene TRBJ1-5, with D perhaps TRBD1 (5 bases). V lost 5 bases and J lost 2, with 19 bases in between. The CDR3 spans 17 residues. Germline CDR1 and CDR2: MNHEY and SMNVEV (reference sequence). The CDR3 loop reads CASSPGSVLGRNQPQHF. In nucleotides, the CDR3 is TGTGCCAGCAGTCCCGGGAGCGTCTTGGGACGCAATCAGCCCCAGCATTTT.

This clonotype was seen many times. This chain links TRBV28 with TRBJ2-1; 9 positions match TRBD2. The ends lost 3 bases at V and 0 bases at J; junction bases unmatched: 9. The CDR3 spans 18 residues. CDR1 and CDR2 (germline): MDHEN, SYDVKM. CDR3 sequence reads: CASSFTGGRARSYNEQFF. In nucleotides, the CDR3 is TGTGCCAGCAGTTTTACCGGCGGGAGGGCACGCTCCTACAATGAGCAGTTCTTC.

This clonotype was counted many times. The CDR3 bases are TGTGCCAGCACCGAACTTCTAGGACCGAGAGCACGTAGCACAGATACGCAGTATTTT. Its protein product is CASTELLGPRARSTDTQYF. V gene TRBV12-3 or TRBV12-4 combines with J gene TRBJ2-3; D is unclear. The ends were cut back, 7 bases at V and 0 bases at J, with 26 bases in the middle. The CDR3 length is 19 residues.

This clonotype came up a few times. This chain links TRBV14 with TRBJ1-3, with 7 bases matching TRBD1. Germline trimming cut 4 bases from V and 0 bases from J; bases unmatched to any gene: 6. CDR1 and CDR2 (germline): SGHDN, FVKESK. There are 16 residues in the CDR3. CDR3 sequence (DNA): TGTGCCAGCAGCCCGATCCAGGGGGTCTCTGGAAACACCATATATTTT. Protein: CASSPIQGVSGNTIYF. The whole variable domain, remainder taken from reference TRBV14 and TRBJ1-3, is EAGVTQFPSHSVIEKGQTVTLRCDPISGHDNLYWYRRVMGKEIKFLLHFVKESKQDESGMPNNRFLAERTGGTYSTLKVQPAELEDSGVYFCASSPIQGVSGNTIYFGEGSWLTVV.

The rearrangement joins TRBV6-1 to TRBJ2-7; D gene ambiguous. V dropped 3 bases and J dropped 3 bases, with 15 bases sitting between them. Germline V gene sequence: CDR1 MNHNS, CDR2 SASEGT. This CDR3 has 15 residues. The CDR3 DNA sequence: TGTGCCAGCAGTGAGTTGACCGGGCCTTACTACGAGCAGTACTTC. Translated: CASSELTGPYYEQYF.

On this clonotype: Just one base apart from a much larger clone, this may be a read error. The chain employs TRBV7-3 and TRBJ2-2, with D unclear. The CDR3 runs to 14 residues. Looked up from germline, CDR1 is SGHTA and CDR2 is FQGTGA. Written as DNA, the CDR3 is TGTGCCAGCAGCTTACAGCCGAACACCGAGGAGCTGTTTTTT. It is translated as CASSLQPNTEELFF.

Turning to this clonotype: Possible read error: a much larger clone is one base away. The rearrangement joins TRBV7-9 to TRBJ2-1, with D tentatively TRBD2 (6 bases). Germline V gene data show CDR1 as SEHNR and CDR2 as FQNEAQ (reference sequence). This CDR3 comprises 16 residues. For the CDR3, the DNA is TGTGCCAGCAGCAGAACCGGGACTCCTTCCTACAATGAGCAGCTCTTC. Translated: CASSRTGTPSYNEQLF.

This clonotype appeared a few times. The CDR3 nucleotides read TGTGCCAGCAGCCGCGGGGGGGGTAATGAGCAGTTCTTC. This encodes CASSRGGGNEQFF. The gene calls are TRBV7-3 and TRBJ2-1; 9 bases fit TRBD2. Germline V gene lookup returns CDR1 SGHTA and CDR2 FQGTGA. The V gene end was trimmed by 5 bases and the J gene end by 7 bases; junction bases not matched to a gene: 3. CDR3 length: 13 amino acids.

This clonotype was picked up a small number of times. In nucleotides, the CDR3 is TGTGCCAGCATGTCACGCGGGTTTAACTACGAGCAGTACTTC. Protein: CASMSRGFNYEQYF. The chain recombines TRBV6-1 with TRBJ2-7; TRBD2 might be the D (5 bases). In germline, CDR1 is MNHNS, CDR2 SASEGT. The CDR3 spans 14 residues. Trimming pared 7 bases from V and 3 bases from J, leaving 16 bases between.

The genes are TRBV4-3 and TRBJ2-3; D is unclear. Trimming removed 0 bases from V and 5 bases from J, with 3 bases in between. Germline lookup yields CDR1 LGHNA and CDR2 YSLEER. The CDR3 has 12 amino acids. The CDR3 sequence: CASSQDKDTQYF. The CDR3 nucleotides are TGCGCCAGCAGCCAAGATAAAGATACGCAGTATTTT.

Ten or more counts support this clonotype. CDR3 coding DNA: TGTGCCAGCAGCTCAAGTAACAATGAGCAGTTCTTC. Its protein product is CASSSSNNEQFF. The V gene is TRBV7-6, the J gene TRBJ2-1; D uncertain. The germline V and J ends were trimmed by 4 bases and 5 bases, with 6 bases remaining between them. In germline, CDR1 is SGHVS, CDR2 FNYEAQ. CDR3 length: 12 amino acids.